The 24 T cell receptor beta chains given below trace back to one sample, sequenced in a study of T cell responses to AZD1222 COVID-19 vaccine. Using immunoSEQ multiplex PCR, the repertoire was profiled, and TCRdb retains in-frame clones only, with some absent. The sample carries around 130,000 clones, approximately 90% recorded once. The input for sequencing was peripheral blood, taken 28 days after the second dose of the MenACWY control vaccine. These receptors all stem from an adult who received the MenACWY meningococcal vaccine as a control.

V is TRBV2 and J is TRBJ2-7, with D perhaps TRBD2 (6 bases). The CDR3 length is 13 residues. Trimming removed 4 bases at V and 3 bases at J, with 10 bases between. Germline V gene lookup returns CDR1 SNHLY and CDR2 FYNNEI. The CDR3 spells CASSGGSGYEQYF. Written as DNA, the CDR3 is TGTGCCAGCAGTGGGGGTAGCGGCTACGAGCAGTACTTC.

The gene calls are TRBV3-1 (or the pseudogene TRBV3-2) and TRBJ2-3; the D is unclear. Germline CDR1 is LGHDT and CDR2 is YNNKEL (reference sequence). The CDR3 is 15 residues long. Trimming took 1 base from V and 0 from J, leaving 8 bases between them. CDR3 coding DNA: TGTGCCAGCAGCCAAGGTACAACAAGCACAGATACGCAGTATTTT. Encoded protein: CASSQGTTSTDTQYF.

This sequence joins TRBV7-9 and TRBJ1-5; D is perhaps TRBD1 (6 bases). Deletions cut 8 bases from V and 4 bases from J, with 15 bases between. The germline CDR1 and CDR2 sequences are SEHNR and FQNEAQ (reference sequence). This CDR3 is 14 amino acids long. CDR3 region: CASAGQGINQPQHF. CDR3 nucleotides: TGTGCCAGCGCGGGGCAGGGGATTAATCAGCCCCAGCATTTT. The full variable domain, in which reference TRBV7-9 and TRBJ1-5 provide the parts outside the CDR3, is DTGVSQNPRHKITKRGQNVTFRCDPISEHNRLYWYRQTLGQGPEFLTYFQNEAQLEKSRLLSDRFSAERPKGSFSTLEIQRTEQGDSAMYLCASAGQGINQPQHFGDGTRLSIL.

The V gene is TRBV6-5, the J gene TRBJ1-5; no clear D gene. Trimming shortened V by 2 bases and J by 2 bases, and 10 bases separated the two germline ends. The CDR3 has 15 amino acids. Germline V lookup: CDR1 MNHEY, CDR2 SVGAGI. The CDR3 reads CASSYGGLGNQPQHF. The CDR3 DNA reads as TGTGCCAGCAGTTACGGAGGATTGGGCAATCAGCCCCAGCATTTT.

For the CDR3, the DNA is TGTGCCAGCAGTTACTCGGGGACAGGGAGATCCTATGGCTACACCTTC. Translated, it gives CASSYSGTGRSYGYTF. V and J are TRBV6-5 and TRBJ1-2; 9 bases map to TRBD1. J gave up 4 bases and V 0 bases, and 6 bases lay outside the gene matches. The V gene's germline CDR1 is MNHEY and CDR2 SVGAGI. The CDR3 sequence is 16 residues long.

This clone appeared a single time. DNA for the CDR3: TGTGCCAGCAGCTCTGGACTATCTTACAATGAGCAGTTCTTC. The encoded protein is CASSSGLSYNEQFF. V is TRBV7-8 and J is TRBJ2-1; D is perhaps TRBD2 (6 bases). This CDR3 region has 14 residues. CDR1 and CDR2 from the germline V gene are SGHVS and FQNEAQ. V lost 4 bases and J lost 4, with 11 bases in between. The entire variable domain, with the rest obtained from reference TRBV7-8 and TRBJ2-1, is as follows: GAGVSQSPRYKVAKRGQDVALRCDPISGHVSLFWYQQALGQGPEFLTYFQNEAQLDKSGLPSDRFFAERPEGSVSTLKIQRTQQEDSAVYLCASSSGLSYNEQFFGPGTRLTVL.

V is TRBV28 and J is TRBJ1-5; possible D gene TRBD1, 5 bases. Germline V gives CDR1 MDHEN, CDR2 SYDVKM. The CDR3 covers 15 residues. Trimming stripped 8 bases from V and 2 bases from J, with 16 bases between. The CDR3 is CASQPGERGNQPQHF. In DNA form, the CDR3 reads TGTGCCAGCCAGCCGGGGGAGCGCGGCAATCAGCCCCAGCATTTT.

V gene TRBV30 combines with J gene TRBJ2-1; weak D call: TRBD1 (6 bases). Germline V gives CDR1 GTSNPN, CDR2 SVGIG (reference sequence). The CDR3 length is 13 residues. Between the trimmed V and J ends, which lost 3 bases and 10 bases, there was a span of 16 bases. CDR3 sequence (DNA): TGTGCCTGGAGGCCGAACTTAGGACAGGAGCAGTTCTTC. As protein: CAWRPNLGQEQFF.

The gene calls are TRBV28 and TRBJ2-1; D is unclear. The V and J ends lost 6 bases and 7 bases respectively, with 13 bases between them. The CDR3 loop spans 13 amino acids. Germline values: CDR1 MDHEN, CDR2 SYDVKM. The CDR3, as DNA: TGTGCCAGCAGCCAGCCCCCCCGGAATGAGCAGTTCTTC. Translation gives CASSQPPRNEQFF.

This clone was observed once. The chain is built from TRBV28 and TRBJ2-1; the match to TRBD2 covers 10 bases. CDR3 length equals 16 residues. Germline CDR1 and CDR2: MDHEN and SYDVKM. Germline trimming cut 5 bases from V and 5 bases from J; bases unmatched to any gene: 9. The CDR3 coding sequence is TGTGCCAGCAGTCCCCTGAGCGGGGGGGCAGACAATGAGCAGTTCTTC. Protein sequence: CASSPLSGGADNEQFF.

The chain joins TRBV10-3 to TRBJ1-5; 7 bases are shared with TRBD1. After removal of 6 bases from V and 6 bases from J, the junction contained 5 bases not matched to a gene. Germline CDR1 reads ENHRY; CDR2 reads SYGVKD. This CDR3 is 13 amino acids long. The DNA of the CDR3 is TGTGCCATCAGCCGACAGGGCGGTCAGCCCCAGCATTTT. Translating gives CAISRQGGQPQHF.

This rearrangement joins TRBV6-5 to TRBJ1-6; D is possibly TRBD1 (6 bases). This CDR3 has 13 amino acids. CDR1 MNHEY and CDR2 SVGAGI come from the germline V gene. Deletions cut 7 bases from V and 7 bases from J, with 11 bases between. The CDR3 bases are TGTGCCAGCAAACAGGGTGGGAATTCACCCCTCCACTTT. Amino acid sequence: CASKQGGNSPLHF.

This chain uses TRBV6-6 with TRBJ1-5; 9 positions match TRBD1. This CDR3 region has 14 residues. Germline V gene data show CDR1 as MNHNY and CDR2 as SVGAGI (reference sequence). Trimming removed 6 bases from V and 6 bases from J; junction bases left unmatched: 6. The CDR3 reads CASRTGTGSQPQHF. CDR3 DNA: TGTGCCAGCAGGACCGGGACAGGGAGTCAGCCCCAGCATTTT.

J is TRBJ2-7 and V is TRBV4-1, with D perhaps TRBD1 (6 bases). V lost 1 base and J lost 2, with 9 bases in between. CDR3 size: 14 residues. From germline, CDR1 is MGHRA and CDR2 YSYEKL. CDR3 DNA: TGCGCCAGCAGCCAAGTGGACAGACCCTACGAGCAGTACTTC. Its translation: CASSQVDRPYEQYF.

The CDR3 sequence: CASSVGWGGTSVWGATDTQYF. The CDR3 DNA follows: TGTGCCAGCAGCGTAGGGTGGGGAGGGACTAGCGTTTGGGGCGCTACAGATACGCAGTATTTT. The rearrangement uses TRBV9 and TRBJ2-3; 10 bases line up with TRBD2. Germline CDR1 and CDR2: SGDLS and YYNGEE. The CDR3 extends over 21 amino acids. The junction had 19 bases not matched to a gene; V was cut back by 0 bases and J by 3 bases.

The CDR3 reads CASSLPQGQETQYF. The CDR3 DNA sequence: TGTGCCAGCAGTTTACCGCAGGGGCAAGAGACCCAGTACTTC. The rearrangement uses TRBV28 and TRBJ2-5; tentative D call: TRBD1 (6 bases). V was trimmed by 2 bases and J by 2 bases, leaving 9 bases between them. CDR1 and CDR2 (germline): MDHEN, SYDVKM. This CDR3 comprises 14 residues. The whole variable domain, remainder taken from reference TRBV28 and TRBJ2-5, is DVKVTQSSRYLVKRTGEKVFLECVQDMDHENMFWYRQDPGLGLRLIYFSYDVKMKEKGDIPEGYSVSREKKERFSLILESASTNQTSMYLCASSLPQGQETQYFGPGTRLLVL.

The chain uses TRBV7-9 and TRBJ2-1; 9 positions agree with TRBD1. V shed 3 bases, J shed 7 bases, and the junction held 4 bases outside the gene matches. This CDR3 spans 14 amino acids. Germline V gene lookup returns CDR1 SEHNR and CDR2 FQNEAQ (reference sequence). The CDR3 spells CASSFRDRGNEQFF. The CDR3 nucleotides read TGTGCCAGCAGCTTTAGAGACAGGGGGAATGAGCAGTTCTTC.

This chain uses TRBV18 with TRBJ1-2; D not resolved. Trimming shortened V by 3 bases and J by 9 bases, and 14 bases separated the two germline ends. CDR1 is KGHSH, CDR2 LQKENI, per germline. CDR3 length: 13 residues. This CDR3 reads CASSPNTPGRYTF. The DNA for the CDR3 is TGTGCCAGCTCACCTAATACCCCCGGCCGCTACACCTTC.

The gene calls are TRBV18 and TRBJ1-2, with no clear D. CDR1 KGHSH and CDR2 LQKENI come from the germline V gene. CDR3 length: 15 amino acids. Between the trimmed V and J ends, which lost 0 bases and 5 bases, there was a span of 13 bases. CDR3 DNA: TGTGCCAGCTCACCACCAACGGGAAACCGATATGGCTACACCTTC. It encodes CASSPPTGNRYGYTF.

The genes are TRBV7-2 and TRBJ2-5; 8 nucleotides match TRBD1. Germline values: CDR1 SGHTA, CDR2 FQGNSA. V was pared by 6 bases and J by 2 bases, with 2 bases of the junction left unmatched. This CDR3 spans 13 amino acids. DNA for the CDR3: TGTGCCAGCAGGGGACAGGCACAAGAGACCCAGTACTTC. Residues: CASRGQAQETQYF.

The rearrangement joins TRBV6-6 to TRBJ2-7; maybe TRBD2 (6 bases). This CDR3 region has 14 residues. V lost 8 bases and J lost 0, with 14 bases in between. Germline V gives CDR1 MNHNY, CDR2 SVGAGI (reference sequence). The CDR3 sequence: CASGERAFSYEQYF. The CDR3 DNA reads as TGTGCCAGCGGGGAGCGGGCCTTCTCCTACGAGCAGTACTTC.

The rearrangement joins TRBV4-3 to TRBJ1-3; D is ambiguous. Trimming took 1 base from V and 0 from J, leaving 13 bases between them. Germline V gene lookup returns CDR1 LGHNA and CDR2 YSLEER. The CDR3 totals 17 residues. In nucleotides, the CDR3 is TGCGCCAGCAGCCAAGTAGGATTCGAGGACTCTGGAAACACCATATATTTT. Its protein product is CASSQVGFEDSGNTIYF.

V is TRBV5-1 and J is TRBJ2-7, with unresolved D. Trimming cost V 1 base and J 6 bases, with 14 bases left between them. Per germline, CDR1 SGHRS and CDR2 YFSETQ. The CDR3 covers 14 residues. The CDR3: CASSLSQGPLEQYF. The CDR3 DNA sequence: TGCGCCAGCAGCTTGAGCCAAGGCCCCCTCGAGCAGTACTTC.

The V and J genes are TRBV12-3 or TRBV12-4 and TRBJ1-5; D may be TRBD1 (6 bases). Trimming stripped 7 bases from V and 9 bases from J, with 13 bases between. This CDR3 has 12 amino acids. The CDR3 region has the DNA TGTGCCAGCAACCTTGGGGGCCTGCCCCAGCATTTT. Protein sequence: CASNLGGLPQHF.